The TCR beta chain under discussion was sequenced for a study of patients and donors after allogeneic stem cell transplantation. This clonotype was recorded at least ten times. Each CDR3 protein gets one entry after TCRdb re-called the RT-PCR reads with MiXCR. The sample records 900,000 to 1,000,000 distinct CDR3 sequences, approximately 18% being singletons. CDR3 size: 14 residues. V dropped 4 bases and J dropped 6 bases, with 15 bases sitting between them. The germline gives CDR1 SQVTM, CDR2 ANQGSEA. The J gene is TRBJ2-2, the V gene TRBV29-1, with D perhaps being TRBD1 or TRBD2 (5 bases each). Sample: blood, either unsorted or a sorted T cell fraction (not recorded which). The TCR comes from a human donor who was either an allogeneic HSCT recipient or a stem cell or donor lymphocyte infusion donor (not recorded which). It is not recorded whose cells these are; they may come from a transplant donor. The CDR3 loop reads CSVGGGRGPGELFF. As DNA, the CDR3 is TGCAGCGTTGGTGGGGGACGGGGTCCCGGGGAGCTGTTTTTT.